This T cell receptor beta chain is drawn from a study of blood T cells in healthy people across ages. The use of a sample-barcoded 5' primer and a J-beta primer mix characterized a second PCR of about 7 to 12 cycles. TCRdb reprocessed the 5' RACE reads with MiXCR, giving one entry per CDR3 protein. The data contain 850,000 to 1,000,000 distinct CDR3 sequences, just over 50% of them seen just once; the ten biggest clones take up about a fifth. The germline V gene encodes CDR1 ENHRY and CDR2 SYGVKD. The CDR3 sequence is 13 residues long. V lost 4 bases, J lost 6 bases, and 12 bases lay in between. V and J are TRBV10-3 and TRBJ1-2; D perhaps matches TRBD1 (6 bases). The source material was blood. This clonotype was obtained from a woman aged 60-75 years in good health. The CDR3 sequence is CAISAGASNGYTF. CDR3 sequence (DNA): TGTGCCATCAGTGCGGGGGCGTCGAATGGCTACACCTTC.